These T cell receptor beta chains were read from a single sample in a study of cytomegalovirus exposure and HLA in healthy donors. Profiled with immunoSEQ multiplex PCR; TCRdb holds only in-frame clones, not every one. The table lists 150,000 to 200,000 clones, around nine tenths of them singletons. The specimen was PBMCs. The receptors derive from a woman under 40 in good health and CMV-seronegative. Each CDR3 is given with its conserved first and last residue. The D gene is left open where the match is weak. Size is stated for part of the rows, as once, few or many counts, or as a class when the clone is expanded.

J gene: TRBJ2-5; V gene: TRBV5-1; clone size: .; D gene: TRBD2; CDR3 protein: CASSRTSGGQETQYF; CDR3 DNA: TGCGCCAGCAGCCGGACTAGCGGGGGGCAAGAGACCCAGTACTTC
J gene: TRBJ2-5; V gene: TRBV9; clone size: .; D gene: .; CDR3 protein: CASSLRGNQETQYF; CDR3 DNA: TGTGCCAGCAGCTTAAGGGGAAACCAAGAGACCCAGTACTTC
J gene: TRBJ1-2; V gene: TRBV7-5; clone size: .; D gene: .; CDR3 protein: CAREPGGYTF; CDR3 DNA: TGTGCCAGAGAGCCAGGAGGCTACACCTTC
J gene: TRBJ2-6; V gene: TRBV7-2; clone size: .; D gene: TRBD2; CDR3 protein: CASSLTGRSAGANVLTF; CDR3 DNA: TGTGCCAGCAGCCTTACCGGGAGGTCAGCTGGGGCCAACGTCCTGACTTTC
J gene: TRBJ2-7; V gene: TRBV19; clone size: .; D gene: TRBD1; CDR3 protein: CASSPTGGGYEQYF; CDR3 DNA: TGTGCCAGTAGCCCCACAGGGGGAGGTTACGAGCAGTACTTC
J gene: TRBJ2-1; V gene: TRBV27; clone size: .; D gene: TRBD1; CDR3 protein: CASSLLGQYNEQFF; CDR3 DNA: TGTGCCAGCAGTTTATTGGGACAGTACAATGAGCAGTTCTTC
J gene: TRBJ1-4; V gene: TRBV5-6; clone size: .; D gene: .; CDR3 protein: CASSLVTGYGGEKLFF; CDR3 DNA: TGTGCCAGCAGCTTGGTTACAGGGTATGGTGGGGAAAAACTGTTTTTT
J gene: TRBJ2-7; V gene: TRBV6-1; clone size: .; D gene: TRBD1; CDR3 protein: CASSDRGPEQYF; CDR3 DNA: TGTGCCAGCAGTGACAGGGGGCCCGAGCAGTACTTC
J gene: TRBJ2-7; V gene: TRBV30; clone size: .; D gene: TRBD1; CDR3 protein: CAWDSGTGQYF; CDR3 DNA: TGTGCCTGGGATTCCGGGACAGGGCAGTACTTC
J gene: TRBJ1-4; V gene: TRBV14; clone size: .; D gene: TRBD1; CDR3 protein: CASSQKIAGQEKSQLFF; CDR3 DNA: TGTGCCAGCAGCCAAAAAATCGCCGGACAGGAAAAATCCCAACTGTTTTTT
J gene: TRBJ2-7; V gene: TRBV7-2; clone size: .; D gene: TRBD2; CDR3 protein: CASSHPGLASWWYF; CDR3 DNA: TGTGCCAGCAGCCATCCGGGACTAGCGTCTTGGTGGTACTTC
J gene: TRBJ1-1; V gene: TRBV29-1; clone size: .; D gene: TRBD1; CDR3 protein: CSVKQGGTEAFF; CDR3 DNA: TGCAGCGTTAAACAGGGGGGCACTGAAGCTTTCTTT
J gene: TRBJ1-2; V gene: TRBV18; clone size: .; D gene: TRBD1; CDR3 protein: CASSPAAGGDYGYTF; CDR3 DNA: TGTGCCAGCTCACCCGCTGCAGGGGGTGACTATGGCTACACCTTC
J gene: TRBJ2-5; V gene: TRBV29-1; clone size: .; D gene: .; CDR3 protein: CSVGQYQETQYF; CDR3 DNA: TGCAGCGTTGGACAGTACCAAGAGACCCAGTACTTC
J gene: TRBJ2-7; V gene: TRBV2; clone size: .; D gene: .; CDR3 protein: CASSEGGAGRHEQYF; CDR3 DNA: TGTGCCAGCAGTGAAGGGGGCGCAGGAAGACACGAGCAGTACTTC
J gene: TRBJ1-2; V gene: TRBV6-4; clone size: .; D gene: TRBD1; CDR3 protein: CASSGWDRGQLNYGYTF; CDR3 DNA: TGTGCCAGCAGTGGTTGGGACAGGGGTCAACTTAACTATGGCTACACCTTC
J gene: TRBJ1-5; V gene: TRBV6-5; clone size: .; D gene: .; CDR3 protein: CASGSGTDNQPQHF; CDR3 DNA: TGTGCCAGCGGCTCGGGTACTGACAATCAGCCCCAGCATTTT
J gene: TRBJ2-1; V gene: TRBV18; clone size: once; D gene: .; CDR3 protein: CASSPTGLNNEQFF; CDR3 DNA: TGTGCCAGCTCACCAACGGGACTGAACAATGAGCAGTTCTTC
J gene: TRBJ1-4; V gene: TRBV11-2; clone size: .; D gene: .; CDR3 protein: CASSPTSRGGEKLFF; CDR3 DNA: TGTGCCAGCAGCCCTACTTCCAGGGGTGGAGAAAAACTGTTTTTT
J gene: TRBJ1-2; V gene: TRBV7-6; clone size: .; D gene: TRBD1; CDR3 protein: CASSLGQGFGYTF; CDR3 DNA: TGTGCCAGCAGCTTAGGACAGGGCTTCGGCTACACCTTC
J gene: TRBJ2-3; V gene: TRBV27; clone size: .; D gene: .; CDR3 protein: CASRQSSTDTQYF; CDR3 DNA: TGTGCCAGCAGGCAGTCTAGCACAGATACGCAGTATTTT
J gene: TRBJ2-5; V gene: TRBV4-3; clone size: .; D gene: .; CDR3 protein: CASSQGVLGGTQYF; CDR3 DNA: TGCGCCAGCAGCCAAGGAGTCCTGGGAGGGACCCAGTACTTC
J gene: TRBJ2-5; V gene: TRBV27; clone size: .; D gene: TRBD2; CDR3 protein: CASSLFGRAEGPRETQYF; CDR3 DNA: TGTGCCAGCAGTTTATTTGGGAGGGCCGAGGGACCCCGGGAGACCCAGTACTTC
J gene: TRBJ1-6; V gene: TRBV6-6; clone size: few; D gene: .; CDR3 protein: CASSSQGGNSPLHF; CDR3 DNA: TGTGCCAGCAGTTCCCAGGGCGGCAATTCACCCCTCCACTTT
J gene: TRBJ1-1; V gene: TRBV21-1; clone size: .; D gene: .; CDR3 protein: CASSYGDISDGAFF; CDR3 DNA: TGTGCCAGCAGCTATGGGGACATCTCAGACGGAGCTTTCTTT
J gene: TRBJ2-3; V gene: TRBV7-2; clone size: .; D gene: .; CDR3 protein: CASSLGAGNTDTQYF; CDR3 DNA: TGTGCCAGCAGCTTAGGGGCGGGCAACACAGATACGCAGTATTTT
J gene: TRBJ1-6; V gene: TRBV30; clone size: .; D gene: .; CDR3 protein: CACAGRNNSPLHF; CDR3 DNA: TGTGCCTGCGCGGGACGGAATAATTCACCCCTCCACTTT
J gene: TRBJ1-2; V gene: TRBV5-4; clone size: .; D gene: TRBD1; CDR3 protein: CASSLDRGWAYGYTF; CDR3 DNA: TGTGCCAGCAGCTTGGACAGGGGTTGGGCCTATGGCTACACCTTC
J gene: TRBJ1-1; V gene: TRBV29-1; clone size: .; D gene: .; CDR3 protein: CSVTQGNTEAFF; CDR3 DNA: TGCAGCGTTACACAGGGGAACACTGAAGCTTTCTTT
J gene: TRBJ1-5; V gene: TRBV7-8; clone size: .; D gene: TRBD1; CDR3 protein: CASSLVPGGGQPQHF; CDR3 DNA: TGTGCCAGCAGCTTAGTTCCAGGGGGAGGTCAGCCCCAGCATTTT
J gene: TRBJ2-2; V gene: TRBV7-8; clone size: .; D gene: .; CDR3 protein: CASSFGSVGGELFF; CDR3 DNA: TGTGCCAGCAGCTTCGGTAGCGTGGGCGGGGAGCTGTTTTTT
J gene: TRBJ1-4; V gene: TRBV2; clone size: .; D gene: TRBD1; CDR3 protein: CASSRDRGFEKLFF; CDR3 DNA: TGTGCCAGCAGCCGGGACAGGGGTTTTGAAAAACTGTTTTTT
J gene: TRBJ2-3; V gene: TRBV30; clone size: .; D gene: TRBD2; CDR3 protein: CAFKVAGGLTDTQYF; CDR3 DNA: TGTGCCTTCAAGGTAGCGGGGGGGCTCACAGATACGCAGTATTTT
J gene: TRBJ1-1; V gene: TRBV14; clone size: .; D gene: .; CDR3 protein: CASSQAQVPGKEAFF; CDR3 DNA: TGTGCCAGCAGCCAAGCCCAGGTCCCCGGGAAAGAAGCTTTCTTT
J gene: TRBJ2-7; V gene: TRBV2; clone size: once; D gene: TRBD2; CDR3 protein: CASSVGLAEYEQYF; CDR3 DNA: TGTGCCAGCAGTGTGGGACTAGCGGAGTACGAGCAGTACTTC
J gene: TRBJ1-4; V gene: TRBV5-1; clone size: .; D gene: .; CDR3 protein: CASSLDAGGEEKLFF; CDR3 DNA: TGCGCCAGCAGCTTGGACGCCGGAGGAGAAGAAAAACTGTTTTTT